Sequencing of this TCR beta chain was carried out in a study of shared clonotypes between healthy human individuals. The study's findings and limits: Shared across a handful of donors were roughly 4.8% of the naive CD4 clonotypes. Estimated clonotype richness was generally higher in naive than memory subsets.

Generated by immunoSEQ multiplex PCR, the TCRdb table keeps only in-frame clones and is missing some. Here the sample spans approximately 2.5 million clones, 90% to 95% being singletons. For this clone: Its matching antigen is unknown.

The germline V gene has CDR1 LNHDA and CDR2 SQIVND (reference sequence). The V gene lost 6 bases and the J gene lost 2 bases, with 10 bases spanning the gap. The CDR3 has 13 residues. Sequenced material: naive CD4+ T cells sorted from blood. The subset: CD45RA+ positively selected. The source is a young man in good health. The chain is built from TRBV19 and TRBJ1-1, with TRBD1 as a possible D gene (5 bases). CDR3 sequence (DNA): TGTGCCAGTAGAGAACAGGTTAACACTGAAGCTTTCTTT. It encodes CASREQVNTEAFF. The whole variable domain, filled in from reference TRBV19 and TRBJ1-1, reads DGGITQSPKYLFRKEGQNVTLSCEQNLNHDAMYWYRQDPGQGLRLIYYSQIVNDFQKGDIAEGYSVSREKKESFPLTVTSAQKNPTAFYLCASREQVNTEAFFGQGTRLTVV.